The text below deals with one T cell receptor beta chain. The CDR3 is made up of 16 amino acids. In germline, CDR1 is SGHTA, CDR2 FQGNSA. V lost 3 bases, J lost 2 bases, and 7 bases stayed unmatched. The data are from a study of cytomegalovirus exposure and HLA in healthy donors. Repertoires were generated with immunoSEQ multiplex PCR, while TCRdb's copy carries only in-frame clones and drops some. The table shows more than 150,000 clones, with 65% to 85% occurring only once. Sequenced material: PBMCs. V usage is TRBV7-2 and J usage is TRBJ2-3, with TRBD2 matching 8 bases. The source is a woman younger than 35 in good health and CMV-seropositive. CDR3 loop: CASSLYRGGTTDTQYF. Here the CDR3 DNA reads TGTGCCAGCAGCTTGTACCGGGGGGGCACCACAGATACGCAGTATTTT.